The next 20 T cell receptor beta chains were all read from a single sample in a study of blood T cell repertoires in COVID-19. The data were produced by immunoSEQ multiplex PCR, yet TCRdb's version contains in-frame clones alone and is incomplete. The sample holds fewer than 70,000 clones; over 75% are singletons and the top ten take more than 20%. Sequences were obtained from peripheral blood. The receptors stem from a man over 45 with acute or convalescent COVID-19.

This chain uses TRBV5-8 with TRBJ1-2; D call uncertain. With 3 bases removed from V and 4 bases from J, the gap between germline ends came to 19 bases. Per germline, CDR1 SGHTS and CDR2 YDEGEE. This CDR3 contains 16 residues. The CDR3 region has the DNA TGTGCCAGCAGCTACTTTAATGCGGCAGCGGCCTATGGCTACACCTTC. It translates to CASSYFNAAAAYGYTF.

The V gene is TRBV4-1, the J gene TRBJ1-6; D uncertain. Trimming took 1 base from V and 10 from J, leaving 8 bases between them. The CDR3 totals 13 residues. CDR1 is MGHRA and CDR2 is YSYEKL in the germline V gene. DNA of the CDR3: TGCGCCAGCAGCCAAGTTGTTGGCTCACCCCTCCACTTT. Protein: CASSQVVGSPLHF.

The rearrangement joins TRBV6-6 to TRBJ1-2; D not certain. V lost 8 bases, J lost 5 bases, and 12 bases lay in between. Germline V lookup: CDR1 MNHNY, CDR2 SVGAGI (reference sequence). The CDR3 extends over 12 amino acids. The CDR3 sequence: CASHQDGYGYTF. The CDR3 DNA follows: TGTGCCAGCCACCAGGATGGTTATGGCTACACCTTC.

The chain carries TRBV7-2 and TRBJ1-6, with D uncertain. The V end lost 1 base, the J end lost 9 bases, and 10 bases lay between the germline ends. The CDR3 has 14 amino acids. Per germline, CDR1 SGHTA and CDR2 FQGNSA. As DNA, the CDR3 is TGTGCCAGCAGCTTAGAGGCAGGCTTTTCACCCCTCCACTTT. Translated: CASSLEAGFSPLHF.

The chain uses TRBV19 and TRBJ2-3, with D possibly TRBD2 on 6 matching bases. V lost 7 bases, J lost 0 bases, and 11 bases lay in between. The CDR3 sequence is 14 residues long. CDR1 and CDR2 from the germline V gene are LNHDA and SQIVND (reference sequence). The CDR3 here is CASKRGGSTDTQYF. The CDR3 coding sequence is TGTGCCAGTAAGAGGGGAGGTAGCACAGATACGCAGTATTTT.

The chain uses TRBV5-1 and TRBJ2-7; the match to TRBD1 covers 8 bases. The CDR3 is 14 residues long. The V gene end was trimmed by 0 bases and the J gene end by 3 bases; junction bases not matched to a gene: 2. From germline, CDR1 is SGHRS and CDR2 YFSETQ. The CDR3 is CASSLVQGGYEQYF. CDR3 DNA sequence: TGCGCCAGCAGCTTGGTACAGGGGGGCTACGAGCAGTACTTC.

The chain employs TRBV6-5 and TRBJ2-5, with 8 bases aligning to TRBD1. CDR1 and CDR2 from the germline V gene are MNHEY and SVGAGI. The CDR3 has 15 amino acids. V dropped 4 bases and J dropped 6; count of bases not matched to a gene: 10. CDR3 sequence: CASSSTTRQGKTQYF. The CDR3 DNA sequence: TGTGCCAGCAGTTCAACTACAAGACAGGGGAAGACCCAGTACTTC.

As DNA, the CDR3 is TGCGCCAGCAGCCAAAGGGGACTAGGACAAGAGACCCAGTACTTC. Amino acids: CASSQRGLGQETQYF. This rearrangement joins TRBV4-1 to TRBJ2-5; 8 positions agree with TRBD2. The germline V gene has CDR1 MGHRA and CDR2 YSYEKL. V shed 2 bases, J shed 2 bases, and the junction held 4 bases outside the gene matches. The CDR3 covers 15 residues.

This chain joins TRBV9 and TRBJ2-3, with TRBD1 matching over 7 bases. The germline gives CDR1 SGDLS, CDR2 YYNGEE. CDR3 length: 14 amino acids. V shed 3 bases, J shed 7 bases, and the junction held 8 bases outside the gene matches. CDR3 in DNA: TGTGCCAGCAGCGAAGGGGGCAGCCCGAATACGCAGTATTTT. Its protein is CASSEGGSPNTQYF.

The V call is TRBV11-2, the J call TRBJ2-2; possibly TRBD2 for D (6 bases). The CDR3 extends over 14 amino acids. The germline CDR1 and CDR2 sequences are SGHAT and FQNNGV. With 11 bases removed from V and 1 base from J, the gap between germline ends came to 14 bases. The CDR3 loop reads CAGGRRGNTGELFF. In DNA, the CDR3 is TGTGCCGGCGGCAGGCGGGGGAACACCGGGGAGCTGTTTTTT.

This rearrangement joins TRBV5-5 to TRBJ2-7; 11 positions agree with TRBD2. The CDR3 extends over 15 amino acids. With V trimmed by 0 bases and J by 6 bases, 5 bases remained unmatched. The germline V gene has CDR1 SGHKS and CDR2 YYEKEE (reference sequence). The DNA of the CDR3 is TGTGCCAGCAGCTTGGATAGCGGGGGGGCATCCGAGCAGTACGTC. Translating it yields CASSLDSGGASEQYV.

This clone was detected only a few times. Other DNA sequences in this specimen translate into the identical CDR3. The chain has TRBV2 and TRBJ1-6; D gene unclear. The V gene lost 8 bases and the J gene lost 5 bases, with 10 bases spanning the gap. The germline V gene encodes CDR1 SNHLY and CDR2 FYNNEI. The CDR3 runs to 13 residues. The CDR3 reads CASSGQNNSPLHF. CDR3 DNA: TGTGCCAGCTCTGGGCAGAATAATTCACCCCTCCACTTT.

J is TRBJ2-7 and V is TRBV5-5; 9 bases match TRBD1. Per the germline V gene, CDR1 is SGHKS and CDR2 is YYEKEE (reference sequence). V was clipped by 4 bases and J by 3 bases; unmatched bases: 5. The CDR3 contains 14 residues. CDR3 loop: CASSPATGGYEQYF. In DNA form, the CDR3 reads TGTGCCAGCAGCCCTGCGACAGGGGGCTACGAGCAGTACTTC. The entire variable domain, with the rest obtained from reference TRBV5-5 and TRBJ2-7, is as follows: DAGVTQSPTHLIKTRGQQVTLRCSPISGHKSVSWYQQVLGQGPQFIFQYYEKEERGRGNFPDRFSARQFPNYSSELNVNALLLGDSALYLCASSPATGGYEQYFGPGTRLTVT.

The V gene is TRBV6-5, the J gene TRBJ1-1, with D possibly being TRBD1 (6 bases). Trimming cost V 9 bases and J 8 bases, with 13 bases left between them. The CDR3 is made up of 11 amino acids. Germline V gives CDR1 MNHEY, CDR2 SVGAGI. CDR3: CASNRQVEAFF. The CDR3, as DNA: TGTGCCAGTAACAGACAGGTCGAAGCTTTCTTT.

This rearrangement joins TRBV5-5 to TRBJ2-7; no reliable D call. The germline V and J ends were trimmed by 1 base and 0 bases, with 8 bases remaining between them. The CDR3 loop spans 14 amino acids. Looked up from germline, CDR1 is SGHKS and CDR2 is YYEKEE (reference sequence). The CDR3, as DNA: TGTGCCAGCAGCTTGCTAACAGCCTCCTACGAGCAGTACGTC. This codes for CASSLLTASYEQYV.

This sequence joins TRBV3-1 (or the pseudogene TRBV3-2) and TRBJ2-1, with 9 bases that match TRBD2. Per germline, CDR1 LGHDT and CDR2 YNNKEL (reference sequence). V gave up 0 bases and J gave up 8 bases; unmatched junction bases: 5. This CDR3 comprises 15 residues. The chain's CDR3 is CASSQDFSGGDEQFF. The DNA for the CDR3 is TGTGCCAGCAGCCAAGATTTTAGCGGGGGAGATGAGCAGTTCTTC.

CDR3 coding DNA: TGTGCCAGCAGCTTATCCTGGACAGGGGGCGTGAGAGATACGCAGTATTTT. Protein sequence: CASSLSWTGGVRDTQYF. The rearrangement uses TRBV11-2 and TRBJ2-3; 11 bases are a match to TRBD1. Germline V lookup: CDR1 SGHAT, CDR2 FQNNGV. The CDR3 is made up of 17 amino acids. Trimming removed 2 bases from V and 5 bases from J; junction bases left unmatched: 9.

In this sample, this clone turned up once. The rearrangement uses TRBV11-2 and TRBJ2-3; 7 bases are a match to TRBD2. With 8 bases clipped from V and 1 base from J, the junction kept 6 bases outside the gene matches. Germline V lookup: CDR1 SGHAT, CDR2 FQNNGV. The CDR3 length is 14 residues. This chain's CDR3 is CASLLGGGTDTQYF. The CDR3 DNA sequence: TGTGCCAGCCTCCTGGGGGGGGGCACAGATACGCAGTATTTT.

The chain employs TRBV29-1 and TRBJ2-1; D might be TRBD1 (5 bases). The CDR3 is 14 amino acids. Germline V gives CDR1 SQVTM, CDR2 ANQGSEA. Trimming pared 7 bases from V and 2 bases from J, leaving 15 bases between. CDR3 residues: CSAPQGSTYNEQFF. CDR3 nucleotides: TGCAGCGCTCCGCAGGGCAGTACCTACAATGAGCAGTTCTTC.

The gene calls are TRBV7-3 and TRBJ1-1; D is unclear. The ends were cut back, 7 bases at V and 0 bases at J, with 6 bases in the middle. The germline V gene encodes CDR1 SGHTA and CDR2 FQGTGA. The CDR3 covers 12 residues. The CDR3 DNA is TGTGCCAGCACCCCCTTGAACACTGAAGCTTTCTTT. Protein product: CASTPLNTEAFF.